The T cell receptor beta chain under discussion was sequenced for a study of CD8 T cells in ankylosing spondylitis. TCRdb re-called the 5' RACE reads through MiXCR, storing one row per CDR3 protein. This sample has 250,000 to 300,000 distinct CDR3 sequences, with around 18% found just once. This clonotype was detected only a few times. V dropped 1 base and J dropped 2 bases, with 11 bases sitting between them. Germline loops: CDR1 LGHDT, CDR2 YNNKEL (reference sequence). The CDR3 runs 15 residues. This clonotype was sampled from a male donor with ankylosing spondylitis or in good health (not recorded which). The chain carries TRBV3-1 and TRBJ1-2, with D maybe TRBD1 (5 bases). The sample was blood, either unsorted or a sorted T cell fraction (not recorded which). In DNA form, the CDR3 reads TGTGCCAGCAGCCAAGGGTGGGACGCAAACTATGGCTACACCTTC. Protein: CASSQGWDANYGYTF.